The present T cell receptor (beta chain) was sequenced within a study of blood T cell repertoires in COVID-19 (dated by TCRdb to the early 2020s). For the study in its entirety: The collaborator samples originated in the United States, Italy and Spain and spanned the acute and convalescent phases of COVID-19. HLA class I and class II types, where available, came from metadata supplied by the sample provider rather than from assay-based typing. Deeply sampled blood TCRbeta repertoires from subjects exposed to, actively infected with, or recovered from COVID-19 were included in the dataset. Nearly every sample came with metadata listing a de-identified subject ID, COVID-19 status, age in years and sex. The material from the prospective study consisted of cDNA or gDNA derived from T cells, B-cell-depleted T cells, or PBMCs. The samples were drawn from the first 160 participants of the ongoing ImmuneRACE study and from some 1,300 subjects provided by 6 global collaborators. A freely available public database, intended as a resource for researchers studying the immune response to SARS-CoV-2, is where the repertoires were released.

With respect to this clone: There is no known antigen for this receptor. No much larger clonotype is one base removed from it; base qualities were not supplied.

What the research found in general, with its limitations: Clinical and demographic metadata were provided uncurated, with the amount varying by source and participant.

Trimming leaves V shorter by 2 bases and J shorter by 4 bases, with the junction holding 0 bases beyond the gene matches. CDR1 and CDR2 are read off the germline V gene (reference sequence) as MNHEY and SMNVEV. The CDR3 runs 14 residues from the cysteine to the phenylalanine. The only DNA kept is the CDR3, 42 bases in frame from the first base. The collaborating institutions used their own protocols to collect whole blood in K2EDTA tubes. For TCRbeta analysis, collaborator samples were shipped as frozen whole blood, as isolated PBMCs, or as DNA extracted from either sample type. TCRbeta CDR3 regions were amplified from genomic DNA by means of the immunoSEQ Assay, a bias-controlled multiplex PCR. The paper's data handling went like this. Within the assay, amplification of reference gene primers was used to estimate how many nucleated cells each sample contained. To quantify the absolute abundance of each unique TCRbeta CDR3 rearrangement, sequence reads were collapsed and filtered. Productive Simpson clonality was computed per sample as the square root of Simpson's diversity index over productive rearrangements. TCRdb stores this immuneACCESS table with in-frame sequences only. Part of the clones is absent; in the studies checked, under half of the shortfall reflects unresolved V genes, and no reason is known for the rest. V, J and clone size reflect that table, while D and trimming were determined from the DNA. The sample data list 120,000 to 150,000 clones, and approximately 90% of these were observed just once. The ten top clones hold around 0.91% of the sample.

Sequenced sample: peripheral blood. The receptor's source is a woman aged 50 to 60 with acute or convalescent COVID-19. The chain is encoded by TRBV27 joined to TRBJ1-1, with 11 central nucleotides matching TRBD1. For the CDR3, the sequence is CASSLGTGGTEAFF. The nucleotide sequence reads TGTGCCAGCAGTTTAGGGACAGGGGGCACTGAAGCTTTCTTT.